Below are 17 T cell receptor beta chains sequenced from a single sample in a study of shared clonotypes between healthy human individuals. Repertoires were generated with immunoSEQ multiplex PCR, while TCRdb's copy carries only in-frame clones and drops some. The table records around 350,000 clones, 70% to 75% of them present only once. Sequencing input: memory CD4+ T cells sorted from blood. Subset specified: CD45RA-negative fraction. The receptors stem from a man between 25 and 39 years old in good health.

A few counts support this clone. The rearrangement joins TRBV5-6 to TRBJ1-5, with no clear D. Germline CDR1 SGHDT, CDR2 YYEEEE. This CDR3 has 15 residues. The V end was cut by 4 bases, the J end by 3 bases, with 14 bases between. The CDR3 sequence: CASSGRKDPNQPQHF. Written as DNA, the CDR3 is TGTGCCAGCAGCGGGAGGAAGGACCCCAATCAGCCCCAGCATTTT.

V and J are TRBV19 and TRBJ1-3, with 8 bases matching TRBD1. Germline lookup yields CDR1 LNHDA and CDR2 SQIVND (reference sequence). V shed 7 bases and J 4 bases; nucleotides not matched to a gene: 6. This CDR3 contains 14 residues. The DNA for the CDR3 is TGTGCCAGTAAGGACAGGGCCCCAGGAAACACCATATATTTT. Translated: CASKDRAPGNTIYF.

The V call is TRBV5-4, the J call TRBJ2-5; 8 positions match TRBD2. V lost 7 bases and J lost 5; bases outside the gene matches: 10. This CDR3 comprises 14 residues. CDR1 SGHNT and CDR2 YYREEE come from the germline V gene (reference sequence). DNA of the CDR3: TGTGCCAGCCGGGAGGGGGGTCTGGGGGAGACCCAGTACTTC. Residues: CASREGGLGETQYF.

This clone has a single count. Here the CDR3 DNA reads TGTGCCAGCAGCGTAGTGGAGGGGGCGGACACCGGGGAGCTGTTTTTT. Its translation is CASSVVEGADTGELFF. This rearrangement joins TRBV9 to TRBJ2-2, with D possibly matching TRBD1 (7 bases). CDR1 is SGDLS, CDR2 YYNGEE, per germline. The CDR3 has 16 residues. Trimming removed 0 bases at V and 3 bases at J, with 12 bases between.

The DNA of the CDR3 is TGTGCCAGCTCACCCGACCGGGGGGAGACCCAGTACTTC. It encodes CASSPDRGETQYF. The V call is TRBV18, the J call TRBJ2-5; D possibly corresponds to TRBD2 (6 bases). V lost 3 bases to trimming and J lost 5 bases, with 10 bases between them. The CDR3 covers 13 residues. The germline gives CDR1 KGHSH, CDR2 LQKENI.

This chain links TRBV5-1 with TRBJ2-1; no clear D gene. Between the trimmed V and J ends, which lost 1 base and 6 bases, there was a span of 8 bases. Germline V gene data show CDR1 as SGHRS and CDR2 as YFSETQ. The CDR3 extends over 13 amino acids. This CDR3 is CASSLLVFNEQFF. CDR3 bases: TGCGCCAGCAGCTTGTTAGTATTCAATGAGCAGTTCTTC.

This clone was detected a few times. This sequence joins TRBV4-1 and TRBJ2-5; TRBD2 agrees at 9 bases. V was clipped by 1 base and J by 5 bases; unmatched bases: 11. CDR3 size: 17 residues. Per germline, CDR1 MGHRA and CDR2 YSYEKL. The CDR3 protein is CASSQVVAGARRETQYF. DNA of the CDR3: TGCGCCAGCAGCCAAGTGGTAGCGGGGGCACGTCGGGAGACCCAGTACTTC.

This clone was recorded only once. The rearrangement joins TRBV28 to TRBJ2-7, with a possible D match to TRBD1 (5 bases). V shed 5 bases and J shed 6 bases, with 11 bases lying between them. From germline, CDR1 is MDHEN and CDR2 SYDVKM. CDR3 size: 12 residues. CDR3: CASSRSGFEQYF. The CDR3 region has the DNA TGTGCCAGCAGTAGGTCAGGGTTCGAGCAGTACTTC.

The rearrangement links TRBV19 to TRBJ2-7, with 7 bases lining up with TRBD1. Germline V gene data show CDR1 as LNHDA and CDR2 as SQIVND (reference sequence). After removal of 6 bases from V and 5 bases from J, the junction contained 13 bases not matched to a gene. This CDR3 comprises 15 residues. CDR3 loop: CASSPMGDSIHEQYF. DNA for the CDR3: TGTGCCAGTAGCCCCATGGGGGACAGTATACACGAGCAGTACTTC.

This clone was recorded once. The V and J genes are TRBV9 and TRBJ2-2, with a possible D match to TRBD1 (6 bases). Trimming removed 4 bases at V and 6 bases at J, with 16 bases between. Germline-derived CDR1 and CDR2 are SGDLS and YYNGEE. This CDR3 contains 15 residues. The CDR3 nucleotides read TGTGCCAGCAGCCCCGAACACAGGGTACCCGGGGAGCTGTTTTTT. This translates into CASSPEHRVPGELFF.

The chain combines TRBV9 with TRBJ2-7; a possible D gene is TRBD2 (5 bases). Looked up from germline, CDR1 is SGDLS and CDR2 is YYNGEE. Trimming stripped 0 bases from V and 6 bases from J, with 16 bases between. The CDR3 totals 15 residues. The CDR3 sequence is CASSVEGRSHGEQYF. The CDR3 coding sequence is TGTGCCAGCAGCGTAGAAGGGAGATCGCATGGCGAGCAGTACTTC.

The sample holds one count of this clone. V usage is TRBV4-2 and J usage is TRBJ2-5, with D perhaps matching TRBD2 (5 bases). TRBJ2-7 matches the DNA end more closely, so the J call is doubtful. The CDR3 length is 16 residues. CDR1 is LGHNA and CDR2 is YNFKEQ in the germline V gene. CDR3 sequence reads: CASSQDLGLRDYEQYF. As DNA, the CDR3 is TGTGCCAGCAGCCAAGATCTGGGGTTACGGGACTACGAGCAGTACTTC.

This chain connects TRBV20-1 to TRBJ1-1, with unresolved D. This CDR3 has 11 residues. V shed 2 bases and J shed 7 bases, with 8 bases lying between them. Germline V gene data show CDR1 as DFQATT and CDR2 as SNEGSKA (reference sequence). In nucleotides, the CDR3 is TGCAGTGCTAGACAGGCGCTTGAAGCTTTCTTT. Amino acids: CSARQALEAFF.

This clone was observed a few times. This rearrangement joins TRBV19 to TRBJ2-3; D uncertain. The CDR3 has 12 amino acids. CDR1 is LNHDA and CDR2 is SQIVND in the germline V gene (reference sequence). With 4 bases removed from V and 7 bases from J, the gap between germline ends came to 9 bases. The CDR3 coding sequence is TGTGCCAGTAGTACGACTCACAATACGCAGTATTTT. It yields the protein CASSTTHNTQYF.

A word on this clone: This may arise from a read error, as a much more abundant clone is one base away. This sample also contains other DNA sequences that code for the same CDR3. This rearrangement joins TRBV7-9 to TRBJ2-6; D gene ambiguous. With 6 bases removed from V and 0 bases from J, the gap between germline ends came to 6 bases. The CDR3 is 14 residues long. The V gene's germline CDR1 is SEHNR and CDR2 FQNEAQ (reference sequence). The CDR3 here is CASSLSSGANVLTF. CDR3 in DNA: TGTGCCAGCAGTCTGAGCTCTGGGGCCAACGTCCTGACTTTC.

To note about this clone: Other nucleotide sequences from this sample produce the same CDR3. V is TRBV5-6 and J is TRBJ2-1; unclear D gene. Trimming cost V 4 bases and J 4 bases, with 6 bases left between them. Germline lookup yields CDR1 SGHDT and CDR2 YYEEEE. The CDR3 spans 12 residues. CDR3 region: CASSLNYNEQFF. CDR3 bases: TGTGCCAGCAGCCTGAATTACAATGAGCAGTTCTTC.

The V and J genes are TRBV5-4 and TRBJ1-2, with 10 bases fitting TRBD1. V was pared by 4 bases and J by 3 bases, with 6 bases of the junction left unmatched. The CDR3 is 15 amino acids. Germline CDR1 reads SGHNT; CDR2 reads YYREEE (reference sequence). In DNA, the CDR3 is TGTGCCAGCAGCCGTCCCGGGACAGGGGACTATGGCTACACCTTC. Translation: CASSRPGTGDYGYTF.